This entry describes one T cell receptor (beta chain). The entry originates in a study of somatic mutations in cytotoxic T cells in rheumatoid arthritis. The data were produced by immunoSEQ multiplex PCR, yet TCRdb's version contains in-frame clones alone and is incomplete. The sample includes roughly 14,000 clones, about 69% of them seen just once. The CDR3 consists of 12 residues. The V and J ends lost 8 bases and 5 bases respectively, with 10 bases between them. The V gene's germline CDR1 is MNHEY and CDR2 SMNVEV (reference sequence). Sequenced material: CD8+ T cells sorted from blood. The chain is built from TRBV27 and TRBJ1-5; D uncertain. This TCR derives from an adult with rheumatoid arthritis. In DNA form, the CDR3 reads TGTGCCAGCGGAATTCTAGATCAGCCCCAGCATTTT. It translates to CASGILDQPQHF.